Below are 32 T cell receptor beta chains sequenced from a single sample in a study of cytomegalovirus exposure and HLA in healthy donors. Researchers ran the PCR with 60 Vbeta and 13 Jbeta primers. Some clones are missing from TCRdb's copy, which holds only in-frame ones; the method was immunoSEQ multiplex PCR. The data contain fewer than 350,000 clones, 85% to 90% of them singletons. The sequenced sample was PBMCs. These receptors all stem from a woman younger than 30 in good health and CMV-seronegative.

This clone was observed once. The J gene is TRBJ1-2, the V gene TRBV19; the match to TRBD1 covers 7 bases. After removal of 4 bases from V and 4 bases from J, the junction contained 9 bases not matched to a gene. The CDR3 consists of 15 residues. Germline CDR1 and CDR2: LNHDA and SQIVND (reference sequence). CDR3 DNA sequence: TGTGCCAGTAGTACCCCCGGGACAGATTTCTATGGCTACACCTTC. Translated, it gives CASSTPGTDFYGYTF.

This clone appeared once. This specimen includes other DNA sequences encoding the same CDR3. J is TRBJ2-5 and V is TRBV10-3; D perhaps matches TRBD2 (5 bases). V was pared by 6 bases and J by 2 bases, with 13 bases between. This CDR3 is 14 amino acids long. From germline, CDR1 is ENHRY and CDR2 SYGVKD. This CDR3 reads CAISEGGSQETQYF. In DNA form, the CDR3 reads TGTGCCATCAGCGAAGGAGGTTCTCAAGAGACCCAGTACTTC.

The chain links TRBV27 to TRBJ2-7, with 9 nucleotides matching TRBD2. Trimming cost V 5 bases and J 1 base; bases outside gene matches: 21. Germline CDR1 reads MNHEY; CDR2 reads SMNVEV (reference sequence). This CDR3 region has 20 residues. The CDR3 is CASSTLYGLASMGGSYEQYF. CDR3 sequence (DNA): TGTGCCAGCAGTACCCTGTACGGACTAGCGTCTATGGGTGGGTCCTACGAGCAGTACTTC.

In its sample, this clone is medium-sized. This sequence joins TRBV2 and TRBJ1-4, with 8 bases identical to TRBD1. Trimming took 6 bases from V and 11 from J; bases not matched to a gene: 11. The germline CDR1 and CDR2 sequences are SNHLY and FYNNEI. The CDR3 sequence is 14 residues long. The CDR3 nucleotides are TGTGCCAGCAGGGACGGACAGGGTTTGGACAAACTGTTTTTT. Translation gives CASRDGQGLDKLFF. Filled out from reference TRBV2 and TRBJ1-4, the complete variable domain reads EPEVTQTPSHQVTQMGQEVILRCVPISNHLYFYWYRQILGQKVEFLVSFYNNEISEKSEIFDDQFSVERPDGSNFTLKIRSTKLEDSAMYFCASRDGQGLDKLFFGSGTQLSVL.

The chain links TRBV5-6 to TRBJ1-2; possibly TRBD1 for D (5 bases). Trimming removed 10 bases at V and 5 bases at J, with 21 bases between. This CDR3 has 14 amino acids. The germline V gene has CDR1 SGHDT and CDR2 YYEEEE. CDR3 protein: CASTLRARVYGYTF. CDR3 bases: TGTGCCTCTACCTTAAGGGCCAGGGTGTATGGCTACACCTTC.

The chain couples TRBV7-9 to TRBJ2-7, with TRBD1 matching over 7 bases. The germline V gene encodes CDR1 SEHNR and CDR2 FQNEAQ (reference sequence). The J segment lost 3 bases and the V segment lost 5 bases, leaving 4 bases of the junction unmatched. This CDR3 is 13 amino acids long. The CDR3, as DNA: TGTGCCAGCAGCGCCCCAGGGGGCTACGAGCAGTACTTC. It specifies CASSAPGGYEQYF.

The CDR3 is CASSLIREMNTEAFF. The CDR3 bases are TGTGCCAGCAGCTTAATTCGGGAAATGAACACTGAAGCTTTCTTT. This chain connects TRBV7-8 to TRBJ1-1; no definite D call. V lost 2 bases and J 0 bases, leaving 10 bases between the germline ends. Germline V lookup: CDR1 SGHVS, CDR2 FQNEAQ. The CDR3 covers 15 residues.

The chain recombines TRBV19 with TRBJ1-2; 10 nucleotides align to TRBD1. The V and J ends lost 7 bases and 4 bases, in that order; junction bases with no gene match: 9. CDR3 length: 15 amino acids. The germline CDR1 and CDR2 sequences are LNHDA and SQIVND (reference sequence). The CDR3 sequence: CASKGQGKFTYGYTF. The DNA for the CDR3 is TGTGCCAGTAAGGGACAGGGGAAGTTTACCTATGGCTACACCTTC.

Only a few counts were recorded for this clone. This chain's CDR3 is CASGTSGGAGGETQYF. In DNA form, the CDR3 reads TGTGCTAGTGGCACTAGCGGGGGGGCTGGAGGGGAGACCCAGTACTTC. The chain employs TRBV12-5 and TRBJ2-5; 13 bases match TRBD2. Looked up from germline, CDR1 is LGHNT and CDR2 is FRNRAP. CDR3 length: 16 amino acids. With V trimmed by 6 bases and J by 5 bases, 9 bases remained unmatched. The full variable domain, rest sourced from reference TRBV12-5 and TRBJ2-5, is DARVTQTPRHKVTEMGQEVTMRCQPILGHNTVFWYRQTMMQGLELLAYFRNRAPLDDSGMPKDRFSAEMPDATLATLKIQPSEPRDSAVYFCASGTSGGAGGETQYFGPGTRLLVL.

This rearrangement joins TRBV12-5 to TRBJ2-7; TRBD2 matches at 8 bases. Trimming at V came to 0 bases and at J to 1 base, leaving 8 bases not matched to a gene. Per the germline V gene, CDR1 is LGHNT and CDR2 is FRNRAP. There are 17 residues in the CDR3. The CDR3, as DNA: TGTGCTAGTGGTTTGGTAGTTCTAGCGGGTAGTTCCTACGAGCAGTACTTC. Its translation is CASGLVVLAGSSYEQYF.

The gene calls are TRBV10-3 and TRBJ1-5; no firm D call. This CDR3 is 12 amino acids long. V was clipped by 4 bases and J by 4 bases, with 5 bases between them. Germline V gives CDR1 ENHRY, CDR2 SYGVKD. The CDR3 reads CAISAGNQPQHF. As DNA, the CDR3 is TGTGCCATCAGTGCAGGAAATCAGCCCCAGCATTTT.

The CDR3 DNA reads TGTGCCAGCACCGAGCGGGGGGGCCTTAATGAGCAGTTCTTC. It is translated as CASTERGGLNEQFF. The genes are TRBV7-2 and TRBJ2-1; 10 bases fit TRBD2. The trim removed 7 bases at V and 7 bases at J, leaving 7 bases unmatched. Germline-derived CDR1 and CDR2 are SGHTA and FQGNSA. This CDR3 spans 14 amino acids.

DNA for the CDR3: TGTGCCAGCAGCCTTCGGACGGGACTAGAAGCTTTCTTT. Its translation is CASSLRTGLEAFF. The gene calls are TRBV6-5 and TRBJ1-1; maybe TRBD1 (5 bases). The CDR3 contains 13 residues. V dropped 6 bases and J dropped 8 bases, with 16 bases sitting between them. Per germline, CDR1 MNHEY and CDR2 SVGAGI.

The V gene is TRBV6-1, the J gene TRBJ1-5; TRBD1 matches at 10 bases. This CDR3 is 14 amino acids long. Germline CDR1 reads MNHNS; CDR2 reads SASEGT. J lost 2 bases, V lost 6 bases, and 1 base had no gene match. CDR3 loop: CASSGTGGNQPQHF. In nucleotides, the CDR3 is TGTGCCAGCAGCGGGACAGGGGGCAATCAGCCCCAGCATTTT.

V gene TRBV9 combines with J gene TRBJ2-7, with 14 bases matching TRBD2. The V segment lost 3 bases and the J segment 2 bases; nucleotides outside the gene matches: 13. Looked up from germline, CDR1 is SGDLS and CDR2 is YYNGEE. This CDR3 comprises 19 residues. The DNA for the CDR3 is TGTGCCAGCAGCGCCGCGACCGGGACTAGCGGGGGAGCAACCTACGAGCAGTACTTC. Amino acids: CASSAATGTSGGATYEQYF. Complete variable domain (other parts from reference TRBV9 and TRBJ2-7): DSGVTQTPKHLITATGQRVTLRCSPRSGDLSVYWYQQSLDQGLQFLIQYYNGEERAKGNILERFSAQQFPDLHSELNLSSLELGDSALYFCASSAATGTSGGATYEQYFGPGTRLTVT.

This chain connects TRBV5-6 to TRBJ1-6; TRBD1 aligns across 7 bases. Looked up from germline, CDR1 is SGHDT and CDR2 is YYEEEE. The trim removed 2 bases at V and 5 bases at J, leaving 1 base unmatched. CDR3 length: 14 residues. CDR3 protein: CASSFTGDNSPLHF. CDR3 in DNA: TGTGCCAGCAGCTTTACAGGGGATAATTCACCCCTCCACTTT.

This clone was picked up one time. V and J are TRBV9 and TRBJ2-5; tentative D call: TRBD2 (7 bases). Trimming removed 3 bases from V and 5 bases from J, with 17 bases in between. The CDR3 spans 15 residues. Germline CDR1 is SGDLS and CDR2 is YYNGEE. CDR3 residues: CASSEGAGRGETQYF. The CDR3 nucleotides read TGTGCCAGCAGCGAGGGAGCGGGGAGGGGGGAGACCCAGTACTTC.

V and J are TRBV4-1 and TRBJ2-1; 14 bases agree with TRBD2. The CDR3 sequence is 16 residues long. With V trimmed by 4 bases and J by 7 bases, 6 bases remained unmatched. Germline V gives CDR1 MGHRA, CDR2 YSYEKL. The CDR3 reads CASSLTTSGGANEQFF. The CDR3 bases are TGCGCCAGCAGCCTTACGACTAGCGGGGGGGCAAATGAGCAGTTCTTC.

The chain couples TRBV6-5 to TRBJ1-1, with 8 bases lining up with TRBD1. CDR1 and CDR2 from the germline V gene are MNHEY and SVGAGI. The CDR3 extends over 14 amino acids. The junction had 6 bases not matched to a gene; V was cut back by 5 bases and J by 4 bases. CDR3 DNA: TGTGCCAGCAGTCCCGGACAGGGAATCACTGAAGCTTTCTTT. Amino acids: CASSPGQGITEAFF.

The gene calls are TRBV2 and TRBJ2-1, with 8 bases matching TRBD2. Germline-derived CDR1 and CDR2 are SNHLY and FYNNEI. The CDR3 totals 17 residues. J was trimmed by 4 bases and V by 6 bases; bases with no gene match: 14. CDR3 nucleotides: TGTGCCAGCAGCGGACCTACTGCGGGGGGTACTTACAATGAGCAGTTCTTC. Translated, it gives CASSGPTAGGTYNEQFF.

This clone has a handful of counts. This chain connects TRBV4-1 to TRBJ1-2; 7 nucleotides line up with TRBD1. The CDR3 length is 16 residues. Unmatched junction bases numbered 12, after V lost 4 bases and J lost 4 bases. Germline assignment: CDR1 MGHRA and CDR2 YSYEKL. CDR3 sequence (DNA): TGCGCCAGCAGCCTACCATCCGACCGGGACAGCTATGGCTACACCTTC. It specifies CASSLPSDRDSYGYTF.

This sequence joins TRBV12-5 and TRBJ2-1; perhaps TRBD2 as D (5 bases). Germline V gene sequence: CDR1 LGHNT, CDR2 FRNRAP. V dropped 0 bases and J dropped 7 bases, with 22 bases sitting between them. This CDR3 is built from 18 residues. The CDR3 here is CASGLVLWGEGWANEQFF. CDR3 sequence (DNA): TGTGCTAGTGGTTTGGTACTTTGGGGAGAGGGCTGGGCAAATGAGCAGTTCTTC.

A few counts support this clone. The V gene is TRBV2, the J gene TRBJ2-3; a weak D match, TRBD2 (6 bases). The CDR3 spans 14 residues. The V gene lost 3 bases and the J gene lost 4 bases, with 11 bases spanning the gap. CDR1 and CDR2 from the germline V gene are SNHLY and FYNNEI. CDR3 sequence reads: CASSDLASADTQYF. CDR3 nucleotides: TGTGCCAGCAGTGATCTAGCGTCCGCAGATACGCAGTATTTT.

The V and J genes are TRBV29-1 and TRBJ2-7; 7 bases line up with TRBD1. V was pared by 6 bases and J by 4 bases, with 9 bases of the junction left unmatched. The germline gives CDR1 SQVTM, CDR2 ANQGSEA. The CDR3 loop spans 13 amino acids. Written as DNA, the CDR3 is TGCAGCGTCGATATGGGGACAGCATACGAGCAGTACTTC. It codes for CSVDMGTAYEQYF.

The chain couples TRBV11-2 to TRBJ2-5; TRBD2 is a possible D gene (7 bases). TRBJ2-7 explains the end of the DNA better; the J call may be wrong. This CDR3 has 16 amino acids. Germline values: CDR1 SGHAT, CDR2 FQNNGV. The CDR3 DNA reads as TGTGCCAGCAGCTCTTGGGGGGGCGCGTCATCCTACGAGCAGTACTTC. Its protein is CASSSWGGASSYEQYF.

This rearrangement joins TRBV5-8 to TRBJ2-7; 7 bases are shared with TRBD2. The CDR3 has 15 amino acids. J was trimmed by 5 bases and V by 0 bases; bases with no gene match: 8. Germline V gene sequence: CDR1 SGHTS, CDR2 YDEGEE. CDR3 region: CASSLGLAFSDEQYF. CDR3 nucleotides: TGTGCCAGCAGCTTGGGACTAGCTTTTTCAGACGAGCAGTACTTC.

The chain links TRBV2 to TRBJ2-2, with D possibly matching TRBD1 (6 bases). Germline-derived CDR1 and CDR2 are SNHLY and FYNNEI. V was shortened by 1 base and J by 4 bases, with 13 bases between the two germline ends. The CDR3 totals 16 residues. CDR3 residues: CASSEEEDRATGELFF. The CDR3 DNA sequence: TGTGCCAGCAGTGAAGAGGAGGACAGAGCCACCGGGGAGCTGTTTTTT.

CDR3 amino acids: CASSPQGQRTYGNTIYF. CDR3 sequence (DNA): TGTGCCAGCAGCCCACAAGGACAGCGAACTTATGGAAACACCATATATTTT. This chain joins TRBV13 and TRBJ1-3, with TRBD1 as a possible D gene (6 bases). This CDR3 region has 17 residues. Between the trimmed V and J ends, which lost 5 bases and 3 bases, there was a span of 20 bases. Germline assignment: CDR1 PRHDT and CDR2 FYEKMQ (reference sequence).

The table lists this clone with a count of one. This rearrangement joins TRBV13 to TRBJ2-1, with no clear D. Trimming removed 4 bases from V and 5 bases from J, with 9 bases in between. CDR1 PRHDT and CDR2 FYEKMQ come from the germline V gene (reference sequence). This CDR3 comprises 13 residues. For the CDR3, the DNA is TGTGCCAGCAGCTCCCTGACTGACAATGAGCAGTTCTTC. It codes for CASSSLTDNEQFF. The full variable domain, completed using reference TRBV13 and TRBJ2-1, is AAGVIQSPRHLIKEKRETATLKCYPIPRHDTVYWYQQGPGQDPQFLISFYEKMQSDKGSIPDRFSAQQFSDYHSELNMSSLELGDSALYFCASSSLTDNEQFFGPGTRLTVL.

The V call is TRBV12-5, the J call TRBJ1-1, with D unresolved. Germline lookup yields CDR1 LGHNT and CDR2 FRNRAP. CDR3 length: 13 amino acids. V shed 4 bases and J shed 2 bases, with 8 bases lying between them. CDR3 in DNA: TGTGCTAGTGGTTCATGGCAAAACACTGAAGCTTTCTTT. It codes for CASGSWQNTEAFF.

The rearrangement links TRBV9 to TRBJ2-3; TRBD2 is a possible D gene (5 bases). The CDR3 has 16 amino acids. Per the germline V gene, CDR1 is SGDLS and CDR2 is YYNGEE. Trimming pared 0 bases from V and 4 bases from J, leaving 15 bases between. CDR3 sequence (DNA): TGTGCCAGCAGCGTAGCCCTAACGGGGAGCGCAGATACGCAGTATTTT. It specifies CASSVALTGSADTQYF.

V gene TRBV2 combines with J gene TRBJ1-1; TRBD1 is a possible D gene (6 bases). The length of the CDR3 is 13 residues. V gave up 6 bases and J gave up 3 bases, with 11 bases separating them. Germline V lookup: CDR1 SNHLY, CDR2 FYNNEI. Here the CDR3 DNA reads TGTGCCAGCAGGGGGGCGGTGCACACTGAAGCTTTCTTT. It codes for CASRGAVHTEAFF.